A single sample is the source of the 27 T cell receptor beta chains below, sequenced in a study of cytomegalovirus exposure and HLA in healthy donors. TCRdb's copy holds only in-frame clones and misses some; the assay was immunoSEQ multiplex PCR. The sample shows roughly 50,000 clones, about nine tenths of them seen only once. Sequencing input: PBMCs. The receptors originated from a man between 18 and 29 years old in good health and CMV-seronegative.

The rearrangement links TRBV9 to TRBJ2-1; 10 bases fit TRBD2. CDR3 length: 15 amino acids. Germline assignment: CDR1 SGDLS and CDR2 YYNGEE. Trimming at V came to 4 bases and at J to 3 bases, leaving 4 bases not matched to a gene. The CDR3 reads CASSMSGGGYNEQFF. In DNA form, the CDR3 reads TGTGCCAGCAGCATGAGCGGGGGGGGCTACAATGAGCAGTTCTTC.

The genes are TRBV5-5 and TRBJ2-2; perhaps TRBD2 as D (5 bases). Per germline, CDR1 SGHKS and CDR2 YYEKEE (reference sequence). The CDR3 totals 16 residues. With 3 bases removed from V and 4 bases from J, the gap between germline ends came to 16 bases. As DNA, the CDR3 is TGTGCCAGCAGCTGGACGACCCTAGGGAGCACCGGGGAGCTGTTTTTT. The encoded protein is CASSWTTLGSTGELFF.

The chain has TRBV4-3 and TRBJ2-1, with 8 bases that match TRBD2. The CDR3 contains 14 residues. Trimming at V came to 8 bases and at J to 2 bases, leaving 5 bases not matched to a gene. Germline CDR1 and CDR2: LGHNA and YSLEER. The CDR3 DNA reads as TGCGCCAGCGGAGAAGCGGGAGCCTACAATGAGCAGTTCTTC. Translating it yields CASGEAGAYNEQFF.

The chain links TRBV7-9 to TRBJ2-7; 9 nucleotides align to TRBD1. The V gene end was trimmed by 5 bases and the J gene end by 2 bases; junction bases not matched to a gene: 10. CDR3 length: 16 residues. The germline V gene encodes CDR1 SEHNR and CDR2 FQNEAQ (reference sequence). The CDR3 sequence is CASSPAAGQGTYEQYF. The CDR3 DNA reads TGTGCCAGCAGCCCCGCGGCGGGACAGGGAACCTACGAGCAGTACTTC.

The chain employs TRBV6-5 and TRBJ2-1; 7 bases map to TRBD1. Germline values: CDR1 MNHEY, CDR2 SVGAGI. The CDR3 has 15 residues. V shed 7 bases, J shed 9 bases, and the junction held 15 bases outside the gene matches. The CDR3 nucleotides are TGTGCCAGCACAAAATTCGCAGGGGGAATGGGTGAGCAGTTCTTC. Amino acid sequence: CASTKFAGGMGEQFF.

The CDR3 reads CASSLQTSGYEQYF. The CDR3 nucleotides read TGTGCCAGCAGTTTGCAGACTAGCGGATACGAGCAGTACTTC. The chain couples TRBV28 to TRBJ2-7, with 9 bases matching TRBD2. The V gene end was trimmed by 3 bases and the J gene end by 4 bases; junction bases not matched to a gene: 4. Per germline, CDR1 MDHEN and CDR2 SYDVKM. The CDR3 has 14 amino acids.

The chain is built from TRBV15 and TRBJ2-5; TRBD2 aligns across 13 bases. The junction had 1 base not matched to a gene; V was cut back by 3 bases and J by 3 bases. The CDR3 is 15 amino acids. Germline V lookup: CDR1 LNHNV, CDR2 YYDKDF (reference sequence). CDR3: CATSSGTSGEETQYF. The DNA for the CDR3 is TGTGCCACCAGCAGTGGGACTAGCGGGGAAGAGACCCAGTACTTC.

This chain connects TRBV6-5 to TRBJ2-7; maybe TRBD1 (5 bases). CDR3 length equals 14 residues. Germline V CDR1 and CDR2: MNHEY, SVGAGI. V was trimmed by 0 bases and J by 2 bases, leaving 8 bases between them. CDR3 in amino acids: CASSYSQGTYEQYF. The CDR3 nucleotides are TGTGCCAGCAGTTACTCCCAGGGAACCTACGAGCAGTACTTC.

The V gene is TRBV7-2, the J gene TRBJ2-7; TRBD2 agrees at 9 bases. CDR3 length: 17 amino acids. Germline CDR1 is SGHTA and CDR2 is FQGNSA. V shed 5 bases, J shed 0 bases, and the junction held 11 bases outside the gene matches. The CDR3 protein is CASSPGASGIHSYEQYF. Written as DNA, the CDR3 is TGTGCCAGCAGCCCAGGGGCTAGCGGGATCCACTCCTACGAGCAGTACTTC.

This rearrangement joins TRBV19 to TRBJ2-1, with TRBD1 matching over 8 bases. The CDR3 runs to 15 residues. CDR1 and CDR2 from the germline V gene are LNHDA and SQIVND (reference sequence). The V segment lost 4 bases and the J segment 3 bases; nucleotides outside the gene matches: 5. The CDR3 reads CASSTDRGVYNEQFF. CDR3 DNA: TGTGCCAGTAGTACAGACAGGGGAGTCTACAATGAGCAGTTCTTC.

This chain links TRBV6-1 with TRBJ1-4; 12 nucleotides align to TRBD1. The V gene end was trimmed by 4 bases and the J gene end by 3 bases; junction bases not matched to a gene: 6. CDR1 is MNHNS and CDR2 is SASEGT in the germline V gene. The CDR3 spans 17 residues. The CDR3 here is CASSARDRGLSNEKLFF. CDR3 nucleotides: TGTGCCAGCAGTGCCCGGGACAGGGGGCTCTCTAATGAAAAACTGTTTTTT.

This sequence joins TRBV2 and TRBJ1-3; 10 bases match TRBD1. Germline V CDR1 and CDR2: SNHLY, FYNNEI. This CDR3 contains 16 residues. Trimming took 4 bases from V and 0 from J; bases not matched to a gene: 3. CDR3 nucleotides: TGTGCCAGCAGTGGACAGGGGGCGAGCTCTGGAAACACCATATATTTT. This translates into CASSGQGASSGNTIYF.

The V gene is TRBV11-3, the J gene TRBJ2-7; D might be TRBD2 (5 bases). Trimming removed 3 bases at V and 4 bases at J, with 7 bases between. CDR1 SGHNT and CDR2 YENEEA come from the germline V gene. The CDR3 totals 12 residues. CDR3 sequence reads: CASSLGVYEQYF. The CDR3 bases are TGTGCCAGCAGCTTGGGAGTTTACGAGCAGTACTTC.

The V call is TRBV4-1, the J call TRBJ1-2, with 10 bases that match TRBD1. V was clipped by 2 bases and J by 6 bases; unmatched bases: 9. This CDR3 region has 16 residues. Germline V lookup: CDR1 MGHRA, CDR2 YSYEKL. CDR3 residues: CASSQRLTGTGDGYTF. For the CDR3, the DNA is TGCGCCAGCAGCCAACGATTAACGGGGACAGGGGATGGCTACACCTTC.

The chain uses TRBV5-1 and TRBJ2-7, with TRBD2 matching over 15 bases. Trimming cost V 3 bases and J 4 bases; bases outside gene matches: 2. The CDR3 length is 15 residues. The germline V gene encodes CDR1 SGHRS and CDR2 YFSETQ. Here the CDR3 DNA reads TGCGCCAGCAGCTCCGGACTAGCGGGAGGGTACGAGCAGTACTTC. Residues: CASSSGLAGGYEQYF.

The chain carries TRBV2 and TRBJ2-7, with 7 bases that match TRBD2. The germline V gene encodes CDR1 SNHLY and CDR2 FYNNEI. V lost 6 bases to trimming and J lost 5 bases; unmatched junction nucleotides: 7. The CDR3 is made up of 13 amino acids. CDR3: CASSVGRADEQYF. The CDR3, as DNA: TGTGCCAGCAGCGTAGGGAGGGCTGACGAGCAGTACTTC.

This clone occurred a few times. J is TRBJ2-7 and V is TRBV9; D is perhaps TRBD1 (8 bases). With 3 bases removed from V and 7 bases from J, the gap between germline ends came to 14 bases. Germline lookup yields CDR1 SGDLS and CDR2 YYNGEE. The CDR3 runs to 13 residues. CDR3 bases: TGTGCCAGCAGCGGGACAGGGAGGGGGGAGCAGTACTTC. It is translated as CASSGTGRGEQYF.

The J gene is TRBJ2-2, the V gene TRBV19, with TRBD1 matching over 7 bases. CDR1 is LNHDA, CDR2 SQIVND, per germline (reference sequence). The CDR3 totals 14 residues. The V segment lost 6 bases and the J segment 5 bases; nucleotides outside the gene matches: 6. The CDR3 sequence: CASRDREFTGELFF. The CDR3 nucleotides are TGTGCCAGTAGAGACAGGGAGTTTACCGGGGAGCTGTTTTTT.

This rearrangement joins TRBV28 to TRBJ2-7; 8 bases map to TRBD1. CDR3 size: 14 residues. V shed 4 bases, J shed 9 bases, and the junction held 11 bases outside the gene matches. Looked up from germline, CDR1 is MDHEN and CDR2 is SYDVKM. CDR3 residues: CASSWGDRRGGQYF. CDR3 sequence (DNA): TGTGCCAGCAGTTGGGGGGACAGGCGTGGGGGGCAGTACTTC.

This clone has just a few counts. V gene TRBV4-3 combines with J gene TRBJ2-3; D gene uncertain. Germline V CDR1 and CDR2: LGHNA, YSLEER. V lost 3 bases and J 4 bases, leaving 8 bases between the germline ends. CDR3 length: 13 amino acids. CDR3 loop: CASSHPRADTQYF. The CDR3, as DNA: TGCGCCAGCAGCCATCCACGGGCAGATACGCAGTATTTT.

This chain uses TRBV12-5 with TRBJ2-1; TRBD2 matches 8 bases. Germline CDR1 reads LGHNT; CDR2 reads FRNRAP. V gave up 5 bases and J gave up 7 bases; unmatched junction bases: 16. The CDR3 has 17 residues. The CDR3, as DNA: TGTGCTAGTGGTCTCATGGGACTAGGGGGTGTGGGAAATGAGCAGTTCTTC. Residues: CASGLMGLGGVGNEQFF.

This clone was seen only a few times. The J gene is TRBJ2-5, the V gene TRBV28, with D maybe TRBD1 (6 bases). V lost 2 bases, J lost 4 bases, and 17 bases lay in between. The germline V gene encodes CDR1 MDHEN and CDR2 SYDVKM. This CDR3 comprises 16 residues. The CDR3 DNA sequence: TGTGCCAGCAGTTTAAGAGACCGACAGGTTGGAGAGACCCAGTACTTC. Translated, it gives CASSLRDRQVGETQYF. The full variable domain, completed using reference TRBV28 and TRBJ2-5, is DVKVTQSSRYLVKRTGEKVFLECVQDMDHENMFWYRQDPGLGLRLIYFSYDVKMKEKGDIPEGYSVSREKKERFSLILESASTNQTSMYLCASSLRDRQVGETQYFGPGTRLLVL.

The rearrangement links TRBV5-5 to TRBJ2-3, with TRBD2 matching 9 bases. J gave up 6 bases and V 4 bases, and 6 bases lay outside the gene matches. The V gene's germline CDR1 is SGHKS and CDR2 YYEKEE (reference sequence). There are 14 residues in the CDR3. CDR3 residues: CASSQRGTSDTQYF. CDR3 sequence (DNA): TGTGCCAGCAGCCAACGCGGGACTAGCGATACGCAGTATTTT.

V gene TRBV30 combines with J gene TRBJ1-4; D gene unclear. This CDR3 region has 12 residues. Deletions cut 4 bases from V and 11 bases from J, with 14 bases between. From germline, CDR1 is GTSNPN and CDR2 SVGIG (reference sequence). The DNA of the CDR3 is TGTGCCTGGACGCCAGCCGGAGACAAACTGTTTTTT. As protein: CAWTPAGDKLFF.

V gene TRBV28 combines with J gene TRBJ2-7, with 7 nucleotides matching TRBD1. This CDR3 region has 14 residues. Germline CDR1 reads MDHEN; CDR2 reads SYDVKM. The V gene end was trimmed by 5 bases and the J gene end by 3 bases; junction bases not matched to a gene: 7. The CDR3 sequence: CASSPDRAFYEQYF. In DNA, the CDR3 is TGTGCCAGCAGTCCAGACAGGGCGTTCTACGAGCAGTACTTC.

This rearrangement joins TRBV27 to TRBJ2-1; 8 bases match TRBD2. The trim removed 8 bases at V and 6 bases at J, leaving 18 bases unmatched. CDR1 and CDR2 from the germline V gene are MNHEY and SMNVEV (reference sequence). The CDR3 has 17 amino acids. The CDR3 reads CASGSRPGLDRRNEQFF. CDR3 nucleotide sequence: TGTGCCAGCGGTAGCAGGCCGGGACTAGATAGGCGCAATGAGCAGTTCTTC.

The CDR3 protein is CSVEKDRSHSYEQYF. The CDR3 region has the DNA TGCAGCGTTGAAAAGGACAGGTCACACTCCTACGAGCAGTACTTC. This chain connects TRBV29-1 to TRBJ2-7; 7 bases fit TRBD1. Germline V gene data show CDR1 as SQVTM and CDR2 as ANQGSEA. CDR3 length equals 15 residues. V shed 2 bases, J shed 0 bases, and the junction held 7 bases outside the gene matches.